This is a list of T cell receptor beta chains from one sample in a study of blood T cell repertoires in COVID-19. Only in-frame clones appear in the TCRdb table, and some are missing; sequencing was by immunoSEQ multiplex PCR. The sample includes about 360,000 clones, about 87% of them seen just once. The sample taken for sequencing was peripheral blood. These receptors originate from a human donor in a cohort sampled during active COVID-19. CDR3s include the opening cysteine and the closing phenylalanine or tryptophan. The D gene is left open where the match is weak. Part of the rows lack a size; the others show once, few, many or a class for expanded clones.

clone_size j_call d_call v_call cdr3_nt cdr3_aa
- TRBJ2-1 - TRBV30 TGTGCCTGGAGTGTACTTGAGGATGCCAATGAGCAGTTCTTC CAWSVLEDANEQFF
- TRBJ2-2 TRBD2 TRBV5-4 TGTGCCAGCAGCTTGGCCGAGCGGGGGAACACCGGGGAGCTGTTTTTT CASSLAERGNTGELFF
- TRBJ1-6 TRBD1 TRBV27 TGTGCCAGCAGTTTCTCGGGGGGGGGCGCCAGGGGGTCTTCCCCCCTCCACTTT CASSFSGGGARGSSPLHF
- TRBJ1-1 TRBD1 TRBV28 TGTGCCATCCGACGACAGGGTAGGTGGGAAGCTTTCTTT CAIRRQGRWEAFF
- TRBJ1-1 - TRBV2 TGTGCCAGCACTCCGGGACATAGGAACACTGAAGCTTTCTTT CASTPGHRNTEAFF
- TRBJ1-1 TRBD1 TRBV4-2 TGTGCCAGCAGCCAAACCGGGACAGGGACCACTGAAGCTTTCTTT CASSQTGTGTTEAFF
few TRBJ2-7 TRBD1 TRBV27 TGTGCCAGCAGTTTATACTTTCACCTAGGACAGGGGGCGAACGAGCAGTACTTC CASSLYFHLGQGANEQYF
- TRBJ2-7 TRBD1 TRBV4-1 TGCGCCAGCAGCCAAGGTGGGACAGGGTCTTACGAGCAGTACTTC CASSQGGTGSYEQYF
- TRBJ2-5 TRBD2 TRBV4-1 TGCGCCAGCAGCCGACCTAGCGGGGGTAGAAAAGAGACCCAGTACTTC CASSRPSGGRKETQYF
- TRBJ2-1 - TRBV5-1 TGCGCCAGCAGCTTGGGGGCAGGGTTCGGCAATGAGCAGTTCTTC CASSLGAGFGNEQFF
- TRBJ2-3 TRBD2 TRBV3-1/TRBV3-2 TGTGCCAGCAGTCCACTAGGGACTATGACTGATACGCAGTATTTT CASSPLGTMTDTQYF
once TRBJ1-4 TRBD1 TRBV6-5 TGTGCCAGCAGAGGGGGACAGTCTAGGGGTGAAAAACTGTTTTTT CASRGGQSRGEKLFF
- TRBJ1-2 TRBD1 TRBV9 TGTGCCAGCAGCCCATACAGGGGAAACTATGGCTACACCTTC CASSPYRGNYGYTF
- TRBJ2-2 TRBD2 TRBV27 TGTGCCAGCAGTGCACCGACTAGCGGGAGGGGCACCGGGGAGCTGTTTTTT CASSAPTSGRGTGELFF
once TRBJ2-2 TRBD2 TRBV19 TGTGCCAGTAGTATTCGACTAGCGGGGGGGCCTGCCGGGGAGCTGTTTTTT CASSIRLAGGPAGELFF
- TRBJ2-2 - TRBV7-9 TGTGCCAGCGGAAAAGGGGCTGGCTCCGGGGAGCTGTTTTTT CASGKGAGSGELFF
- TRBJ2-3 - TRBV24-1 TGTGCCACCAGTGATTCAGCAGATACGCAGTATTTT CATSDSADTQYF
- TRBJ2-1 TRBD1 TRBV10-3 TGTGCCATCAGTGGGGGACAGGGAAGGTCTGAGGATGAGCAGTTCTTC CAISGGQGRSEDEQFF
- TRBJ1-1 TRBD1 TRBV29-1 TGCAGCGTGGGACAGGGTTATACTGAAGCTTTCTTT CSVGQGYTEAFF
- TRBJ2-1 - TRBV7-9 TGTGCCAGCACCCCAGGAGGCTCCTACAATGAGCAGTTCTTC CASTPGGSYNEQFF
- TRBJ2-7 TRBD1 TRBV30 TGTGCCTGGAGTGTATATGGGACAGGGAGGTTCGAGCAGTACTTC CAWSVYGTGRFEQYF
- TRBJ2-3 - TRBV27 TGTGCCAGCAGTTCAAGGGAGACAGGCCTTAAACTCACAGATACGCAGTATTTT CASSSRETGLKLTDTQYF
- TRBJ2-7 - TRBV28 TGTGCCAGCAGACCGACCCCGCGGCACGAGCAGTACTTC CASRPTPRHEQYF
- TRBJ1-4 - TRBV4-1 TGCGCCAGCAGCCACGGAGAGAGCTCAACTAATGAAAAACTGTTTTTT CASSHGESSTNEKLFF
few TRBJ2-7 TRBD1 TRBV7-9 TGTGCCAGCAGCCCTCAGGGGGCCTACGAGCAGTACTTC CASSPQGAYEQYF